This T cell receptor (beta chain) was recovered during a study of T cell responses to AZD1222 COVID-19 vaccine. Study-wide findings and caveats: Reportedly, nearly half the spike-specific TCRs target unmutated variant regions. Elevations in Spike-specific TCR breadth and depth followed administration of two AZD1222 doses.

This CDR3 is 16 amino acids long. CDR1 LNHDA and CDR2 SQIVND come from the germline V gene (reference sequence). Trimming took 7 bases from V and 4 from J, leaving 20 bases between them. TCRdb keeps only in-frame clones here, not all; method: immunoSEQ multiplex PCR. The sample lists 100,000 to 150,000 clones; about 90% were seen once. As to this clone: Its antigen is as yet unknown.

The TCR was taken from an adult who received the AZD1222 COVID-19 vaccine. The source material was peripheral blood, sampled 28 days after the second AZD1222 dose. This chain joins TRBV19 and TRBJ2-1; the D gene is possibly TRBD1 (6 bases). In DNA, the CDR3 is TGTGCCAGTACTCAAGGTCAGGGGCTACTTTACAATGAGCAGTTCTTC. Amino acid sequence: CASTQGQGLLYNEQFF.